The 27 T cell receptor beta chains below were found in one sample sequenced in a study of blood T cell repertoires in COVID-19. Sequenced by immunoSEQ multiplex PCR; TCRdb stores in-frame clones only, minus some. The data hold tens of thousands of clones, with 90% observed a single time. Sequences were obtained from peripheral blood. The receptors originated from a human donor in a cohort sampled during active COVID-19.

The genes are TRBV7-2 and TRBJ2-7; 14 bases are a match to TRBD2. Germline values: CDR1 SGHTA, CDR2 FQGNSA. The CDR3 length is 19 residues. J gave up 3 bases and V 1 base, and 11 bases lay outside the gene matches. The CDR3 loop is CASSLDPPTSGRASYEQYF. For the CDR3, the DNA is TGTGCCAGCAGCTTAGATCCTCCGACTAGCGGGAGGGCCAGCTACGAGCAGTACTTC.

The CDR3 loop is CASSSGGGTQAYLAGYTF. CDR3 coding DNA: TGTGCCAGCAGCTCAGGAGGCGGGACTCAAGCCTATTTAGCTGGCTACACCTTC. This chain connects TRBV28 to TRBJ1-2, with TRBD1 as a possible D gene (5 bases). In germline, CDR1 is MDHEN, CDR2 SYDVKM. The CDR3 consists of 18 residues. V lost 6 bases and J lost 7, with 30 bases in between.

V usage is TRBV27 and J usage is TRBJ1-2; D might be TRBD1 (5 bases). The germline V and J ends were trimmed by 3 bases and 5 bases, with 16 bases remaining between them. Germline values: CDR1 MNHEY, CDR2 SMNVEV (reference sequence). The CDR3 contains 15 residues. The CDR3 loop reads CASSLRGGGAYGYTF. The CDR3 DNA reads TGTGCCAGCAGTTTGCGGGGGGGTGGGGCATATGGCTACACCTTC.

The gene calls are TRBV28 and TRBJ2-7, with TRBD2 matching 9 bases. Trimming cost V 6 bases and J 3 bases; bases outside gene matches: 6. The CDR3 is made up of 14 amino acids. The germline V gene has CDR1 MDHEN and CDR2 SYDVKM. The CDR3: CASSPLAGVYEQYF. The CDR3, as DNA: TGTGCCAGCAGCCCCTTAGCGGGAGTCTACGAGCAGTACTTC.

The rearrangement uses TRBV30 and TRBJ2-7; 10 bases are a match to TRBD2. The CDR3 has 13 amino acids. Losses at the gene ends were 4 bases for V and 4 bases for J; bases not matched to a gene: 4. Germline V gives CDR1 GTSNPN, CDR2 SVGIG (reference sequence). The CDR3 loop reads CAWTLAGQYEQYF. CDR3 nucleotides: TGTGCCTGGACACTAGCGGGGCAATACGAGCAGTACTTC.

This clone was seen a few times. The chain joins TRBV5-1 to TRBJ1-4; TRBD1 matches 9 bases. Per germline, CDR1 SGHRS and CDR2 YFSETQ. Trimming cost V 5 bases and J 5 bases; bases outside gene matches: 4. The CDR3 runs 14 residues. As DNA, the CDR3 is TGCGCCAGCAGAACCGGGACAGGGAATGAAAAACTGTTTTTT. Amino acids: CASRTGTGNEKLFF.

CDR3 amino acids: CASSPGTGVTQYF. In nucleotides, the CDR3 is TGTGCCAGCAGCCCTGGGACAGGGGTGACCCAGTACTTC. The chain combines TRBV12-3 or TRBV12-4 with TRBJ2-5; 10 bases fit TRBD1. Germline trimming cut 6 bases from V and 7 bases from J; bases unmatched to any gene: 5. CDR3 size: 13 residues.

This chain links TRBV28 with TRBJ2-7, with 10 positions matching TRBD2. This CDR3 region has 17 residues. CDR1 is MDHEN, CDR2 SYDVKM, per germline. The junction had 8 bases not matched to a gene; V was cut back by 3 bases and J by 0 bases. CDR3 protein: CASSFLGTSENSYEQYF. The CDR3 coding sequence is TGTGCCAGCAGTTTCCTCGGGACTAGCGAAAACTCCTACGAGCAGTACTTC.

This sequence joins TRBV28 and TRBJ2-7; 12 nucleotides align to TRBD2. CDR1 and CDR2 (germline): MDHEN, SYDVKM. With 5 bases clipped from V and 0 bases from J, the junction kept 5 bases outside the gene matches. The CDR3 runs 16 residues. CDR3 coding DNA: TGTGCCAGCAGTGCCCTGGGACTAGCGGGCTCCTACGAGCAGTACTTC. It specifies CASSALGLAGSYEQYF.

V usage is TRBV9 and J usage is TRBJ2-3, with TRBD2 as a possible D gene (5 bases). CDR3 length: 14 residues. Trimming removed 0 bases at V and 2 bases at J, with 7 bases between. CDR1 and CDR2 from the germline V gene are SGDLS and YYNGEE. The CDR3 reads CASSVGGVTDTQYF. As DNA, the CDR3 is TGTGCCAGCAGCGTAGGGGGAGTCACAGATACGCAGTATTTT.

This chain's CDR3 is CASSESRGTEAFF. The CDR3 DNA follows: TGCGCCAGCAGTGAGTCGCGAGGGACTGAAGCTTTCTTT. The chain is built from TRBV10-2 and TRBJ1-1; no clear D. Between the trimmed V and J ends, which lost 0 bases and 5 bases, there was a span of 7 bases. This CDR3 region has 13 residues. Germline CDR1 reads WSHSY; CDR2 reads SAAADI.

The V gene is TRBV6-2 or TRBV6-3, the J gene TRBJ2-1; 8 nucleotides match TRBD2. The length of the CDR3 is 19 residues. Germline values: CDR1 MNHEY, CDR2 SVGEGT. J gave up 1 base and V 3 bases, and 14 bases lay outside the gene matches. CDR3 coding DNA: TGTGCCAGCAGTTATTGGCGGTGGGGGCGGGAGGCATCCTACAATGAGCAGTTCTTC. Translating it yields CASSYWRWGREASYNEQFF.

This sequence joins TRBV20-1 and TRBJ2-2; 11 nucleotides align to TRBD2. The CDR3 sequence is 17 residues long. CDR1 and CDR2 from the germline V gene are DFQATT and SNEGSKA (reference sequence). V dropped 3 bases and J dropped 0; count of bases not matched to a gene: 6. Here the CDR3 DNA reads TGCAGTGCTAGTCGGCTAGCGGGAGGTCCGAACACCGGGGAGCTGTTTTTT. Its protein product is CSASRLAGGPNTGELFF.

The genes are TRBV5-6 and TRBJ2-1; 8 positions match TRBD1. Germline V CDR1 and CDR2: SGHDT, YYEEEE. The J segment lost 10 bases and the V segment lost 4 bases, leaving 13 bases of the junction unmatched. This CDR3 contains 15 residues. This CDR3 is CASSIRTGLTEEQFF. DNA for the CDR3: TGTGCCAGCAGCATAAGGACAGGGTTGACGGAAGAGCAGTTCTTC.

The rearrangement joins TRBV2 to TRBJ2-5; tentatively, D is TRBD2 (5 bases). The CDR3 runs 13 residues. Trimming cost V 4 bases and J 2 bases, with 8 bases left between them. Per germline, CDR1 SNHLY and CDR2 FYNNEI. The CDR3 DNA follows: TGTGCCAGCAGTGGCGGGCCGCAAGAGACCCAGTACTTC. It yields the protein CASSGGPQETQYF.

The rearrangement joins TRBV11-2 to TRBJ1-3; tentatively, D is TRBD1 (5 bases). CDR1 is SGHAT and CDR2 is FQNNGV in the germline V gene. The CDR3 is 13 residues long. Trimming removed 4 bases from V and 10 bases from J, with 14 bases in between. The CDR3 region is CASSSLVGGTIYF. Here the CDR3 DNA reads TGTGCCAGCAGCTCCCTGGTCGGGGGTACCATATATTTT.

The chain links TRBV19 to TRBJ2-6; D is perhaps TRBD1 (5 bases). Trimming pared 6 bases from V and 4 bases from J, leaving 22 bases between. The germline V gene encodes CDR1 LNHDA and CDR2 SQIVND (reference sequence). The CDR3 runs 18 residues. The CDR3 nucleotides read TGTGCCAGTAGGCCCGGACAAGCCTTACGAAGGGGGGCCAACGTCCTGACTTTC. This encodes CASRPGQALRRGANVLTF.

This chain's CDR3 is CASSSGDEQFF. As DNA, the CDR3 is TGTGCCAGCAGCTCCGGGGATGAGCAGTTCTTC. The J gene is TRBJ2-1, the V gene TRBV7-7; tentatively, D is TRBD2 (5 bases). CDR3 size: 11 residues. The germline V and J ends were trimmed by 4 bases and 8 bases, with 6 bases remaining between them. Germline V CDR1 and CDR2: SSHAT, FNYEAQ (reference sequence).

The chain has TRBV10-3 and TRBJ1-6; D is unclear. CDR1 ENHRY and CDR2 SYGVKD come from the germline V gene. The CDR3 is 15 amino acids. Between the trimmed V and J ends, which lost 8 bases and 0 bases, there was a span of 11 bases. CDR3 protein: CAIAGGSSYNSPLHF. In nucleotides, the CDR3 is TGTGCCATCGCCGGCGGGAGCTCCTATAATTCACCCCTCCACTTT.

V and J are TRBV12-5 and TRBJ2-3, with D possibly being TRBD2 (5 bases). Germline V lookup: CDR1 LGHNT, CDR2 FRNRAP. CDR3 length: 12 amino acids. The V end lost 4 bases, the J end lost 6 bases, and 8 bases lay between the germline ends. Here the CDR3 DNA reads TGTGCTAGTGGTTCGCCGGGGGATACGCAGTATTTT. This sequence encodes CASGSPGDTQYF.

The chain employs TRBV19 and TRBJ2-2; perhaps TRBD1 as D (5 bases). This CDR3 has 14 residues. Germline CDR1 is LNHDA and CDR2 is SQIVND (reference sequence). The V and J ends lost 1 base and 7 bases respectively, with 10 bases between them. The CDR3, as DNA: TGTGCCAGTAGTATAGTAACAGGAATCGGGGAGCTGTTTTTT. It yields the protein CASSIVTGIGELFF.

This chain uses TRBV4-2 with TRBJ2-7; D is perhaps TRBD2 (5 bases). Germline lookup yields CDR1 LGHNA and CDR2 YNFKEQ. The V end lost 0 bases, the J end lost 2 bases, and 14 bases lay between the germline ends. The CDR3 runs to 16 residues. The CDR3 DNA is TGTGCCAGCAGCCAAGAATTGGCGGGCCCCCCCTACGAGCAGTACTTC. This codes for CASSQELAGPPYEQYF.

The rearrangement uses TRBV5-1 and TRBJ1-4, with 7 bases lining up with TRBD1. Germline-derived CDR1 and CDR2 are SGHRS and YFSETQ. The V gene end was trimmed by 4 bases and the J gene end by 8 bases; junction bases not matched to a gene: 8. The CDR3 totals 14 residues. CDR3 bases: TGCGCCAGCAGCCAGGAGGGGGCACGGGAAAAACTGTTTTTT. It specifies CASSQEGAREKLFF.

This rearrangement joins TRBV14 to TRBJ2-3; 10 bases agree with TRBD1. Germline V gene data show CDR1 as SGHDN and CDR2 as FVKESK. The CDR3 totals 16 residues. The V and J ends lost 4 bases and 2 bases, in that order; junction bases with no gene match: 6. CDR3 coding DNA: TGTGCCAGCAGCCGTGGGACAGGGGTTTCCACAGATACGCAGTATTTT. Amino acid sequence: CASSRGTGVSTDTQYF.

V gene TRBV11-2 combines with J gene TRBJ1-4; TRBD1 agrees at 10 bases. The CDR3 length is 18 residues. J gave up 8 bases and V 5 bases, and 17 bases lay outside the gene matches. Germline CDR1 and CDR2: SGHAT and FQNNGV. CDR3 protein: CASSRRQGQGVDLEKLFF. CDR3 sequence (DNA): TGTGCCAGCAGCCGCCGACAAGGACAGGGGGTTGATTTGGAAAAACTGTTTTTT.

The J gene is TRBJ2-5, the V gene TRBV10-2; D remains ambiguous. CDR1 is WSHSY and CDR2 is SAAADI in the germline V gene. V lost 2 bases and J 5 bases, leaving 9 bases between the germline ends. The CDR3 is made up of 13 amino acids. CDR3 region: CASSERPRETQYF. The CDR3 nucleotides are TGCGCCAGCAGTGAGAGGCCGAGGGAGACCCAGTACTTC.

Concerning this clone: Other DNA sequences within the sample encode an identical CDR3. The rearrangement joins TRBV18 to TRBJ2-5, with D possibly matching TRBD2 (6 bases). Germline CDR1 KGHSH, CDR2 LQKENI. CDR3 length equals 14 residues. The germline V and J ends were trimmed by 2 bases and 4 bases, with 11 bases remaining between them. In nucleotides, the CDR3 is TGTGCCAGCTCACCAAGGTCCGGGGGAGAGACCCAGTACTTC. Its protein product is CASSPRSGGETQYF.